There are many counts of the clone carrying this T cell receptor (beta chain). Its antigen is currently unknown. The sample comes from a study of T cells after yellow fever vaccination. Whole-study findings and limits: At 96% for CD4 and over 80% for CD8, most primary-vaccination clones showed up again after the booster.

They built TCR cDNA with 5'RACE template switching, a step that put in a universal primer site and UMIs. MiXCR, run by TCRdb on the 5' RACE reads, gives a single entry per CDR3 protein. Of approximately 110,000 distinct CDR3 sequences in the sample, under 9% were seen once. V lost 0 bases and J 5 bases, leaving 11 bases between the germline ends. Germline values: CDR1 SGHRS, CDR2 YFSETQ. The CDR3 runs to 14 residues. V gene TRBV5-1 combines with J gene TRBJ2-5; D is uncertain. The sample consisted of CD8+ T cells sorted from PBMCs, taken 45 days after the yellow fever booster vaccination. The receptor's source is a man aged 25 to 40 who received the YFV17D yellow fever vaccine. The CDR3, as DNA: TGCGCCAGCAGCTTGGACTTGTTTGGTGAGACCCAGTACTTC. This codes for CASSLDLFGETQYF.